This T cell receptor beta chain stems from a study of T cell repertoires in cytomegalovirus infection (dated by TCRdb to about 2019). Background for the entire study: Peptide stimulations targeted recently identified HLA-C-restricted CMV epitopes, whose presentation resists viral immunomodulation, together with well-studied HLA-B-restricted epitopes. The HLA type of each donor mattered for the analysis, because public TCR beta signatures pointed to carriage of CMV infection along with the matching HLA type. Study-wide conclusions, independent of this receptor: Carriers of CMV infection plus the relevant HLA type were discriminated by the cumulative frequency of public TCR beta family members in the study cohort and in an independent 352-donor cohort. The ex vivo response was dominated by HLA-C-restricted CMV-specific TCR beta clonotypes, and the single most frequent clonotype in two of eight donors was supplied by these HLA-C-restricted clonotypes.

The treatment or condition tag for this specimen amounts to: in vitro stimulation with specific CMV peptide epitopes to enrich CMV-specific T cells. The reads were generated on an Illumina HiSeq 1500. TCRdb reprocessed the public reads (quality trimming at Q25 with fastp, clone calling with MiXCR) and kept in-frame beta chains. CDR3 protein duplicates are merged, each entry listing the most common genes and DNA. The sample table shows fewer than 900,000 distinct CDR3 sequences, and almost 30% are seen once. Around 13% of the sample rests with the top ten. CDR1 and CDR2 (MNHEY, SMNVEV) derive from the germline V gene (reference sequence). The CDR3 runs 11 residues from the cysteine to the phenylalanine. This entry keeps only the CDR3 DNA: 33 bases, framed from base 1. V is clipped by 8 bases and J by 3 bases, and the sequence between their germline boundaries is 8 bases long. This clonotype came up once. What this receptor recognizes is not known. No much larger clone is present one base from it, and per-base qualities are unavailable. A single read is weak support.

The clonotype was recovered from a human donor in good health (CMV status not recorded). Some clones in this sample may be carry-over from other donors' samples. Recombination connected TRBV27 to TRBJ2-7; the best D guess is TRBD2, with 5 bases matching. Sample: cultured CD8+ T cells from PBMCs, taken from culture after CMV antigen stimulation. The DNA reads as follows: TGTGCCAGCGGACTCGTCTACGAGCAGTACTTC. Its product reads: CASGLVYEQYF.